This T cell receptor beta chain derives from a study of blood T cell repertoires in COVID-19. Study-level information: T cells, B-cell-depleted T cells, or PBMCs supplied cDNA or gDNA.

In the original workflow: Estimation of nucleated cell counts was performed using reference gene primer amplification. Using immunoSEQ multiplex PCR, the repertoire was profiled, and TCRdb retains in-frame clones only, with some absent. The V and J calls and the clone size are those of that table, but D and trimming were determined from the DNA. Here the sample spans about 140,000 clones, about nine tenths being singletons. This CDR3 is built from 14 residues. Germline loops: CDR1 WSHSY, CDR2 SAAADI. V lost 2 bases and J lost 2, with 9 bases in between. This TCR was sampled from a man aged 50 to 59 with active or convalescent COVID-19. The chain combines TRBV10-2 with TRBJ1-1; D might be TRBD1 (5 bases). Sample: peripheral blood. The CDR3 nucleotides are TGCGCCAGCAGTGAGGGGGGACTAAACACTGAAGCTTTCTTT. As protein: CASSEGGLNTEAFF.